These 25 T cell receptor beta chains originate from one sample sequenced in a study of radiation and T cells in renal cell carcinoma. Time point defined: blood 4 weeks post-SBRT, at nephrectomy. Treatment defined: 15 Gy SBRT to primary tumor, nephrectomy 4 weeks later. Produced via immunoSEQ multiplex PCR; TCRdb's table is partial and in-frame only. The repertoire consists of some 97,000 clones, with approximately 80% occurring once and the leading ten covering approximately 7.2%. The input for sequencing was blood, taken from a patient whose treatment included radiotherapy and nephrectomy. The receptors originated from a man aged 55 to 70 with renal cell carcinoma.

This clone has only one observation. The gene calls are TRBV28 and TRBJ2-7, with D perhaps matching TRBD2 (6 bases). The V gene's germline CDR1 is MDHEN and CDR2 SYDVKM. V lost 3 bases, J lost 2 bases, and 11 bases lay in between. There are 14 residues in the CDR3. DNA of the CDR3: TGTGCCAGCAGTTTCGGCTGGAGGGCCTACGAGCAGTACTTC. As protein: CASSFGWRAYEQYF.

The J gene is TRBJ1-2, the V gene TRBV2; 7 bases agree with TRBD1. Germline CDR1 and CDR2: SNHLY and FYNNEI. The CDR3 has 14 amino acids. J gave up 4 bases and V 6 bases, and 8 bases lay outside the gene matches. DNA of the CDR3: TGTGCCAGCAGGAACCCGGGACAGACCTATGGCTACACCTTC. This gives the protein CASRNPGQTYGYTF.

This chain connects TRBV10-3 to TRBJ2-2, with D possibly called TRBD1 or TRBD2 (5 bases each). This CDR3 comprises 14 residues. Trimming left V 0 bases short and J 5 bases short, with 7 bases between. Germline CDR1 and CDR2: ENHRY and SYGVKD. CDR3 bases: TGTGCCATCAGTGAGTCGGGGGAGACCGGGGAGCTGTTTTTT. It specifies CAISESGETGELFF.

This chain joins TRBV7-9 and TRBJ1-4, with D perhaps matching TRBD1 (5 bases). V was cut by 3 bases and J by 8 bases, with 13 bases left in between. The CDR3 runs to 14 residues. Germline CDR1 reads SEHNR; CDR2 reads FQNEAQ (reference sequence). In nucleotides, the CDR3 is TGTGCCAGCAGCTTGTCATCGACAGCCGAAAAACTGTTTTTT. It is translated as CASSLSSTAEKLFF.

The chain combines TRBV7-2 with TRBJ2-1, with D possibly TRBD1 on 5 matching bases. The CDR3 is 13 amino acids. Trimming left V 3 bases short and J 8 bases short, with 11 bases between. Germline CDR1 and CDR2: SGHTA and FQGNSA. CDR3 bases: TGTGCCAGCAGCTTTCTTCAGGGCCATGAGCAGTTCTTC. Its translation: CASSFLQGHEQFF.

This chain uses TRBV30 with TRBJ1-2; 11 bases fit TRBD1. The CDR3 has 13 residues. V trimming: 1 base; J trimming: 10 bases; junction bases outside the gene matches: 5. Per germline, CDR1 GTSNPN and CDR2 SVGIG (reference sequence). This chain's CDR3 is CAWSEGQGGFYTF. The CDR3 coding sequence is TGTGCCTGGAGTGAGGGACAGGGGGGATTCTACACCTTC. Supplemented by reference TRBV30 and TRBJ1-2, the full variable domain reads SQTIHQWPATLVQPVGSPLSLECTVEGTSNPNLYWYRQAAGRGLQLLFYSVGIGQISSEVPQNLSASRPQDRQFILSSKKLLLSDSGFYLCAWSEGQGGFYTFGSGTRLTVV.

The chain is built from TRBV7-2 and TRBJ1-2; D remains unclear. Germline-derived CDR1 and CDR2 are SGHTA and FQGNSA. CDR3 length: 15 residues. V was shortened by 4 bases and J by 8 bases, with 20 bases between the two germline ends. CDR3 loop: CASSSRGRVGGGYTF. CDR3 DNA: TGTGCCAGCAGCTCCCGAGGGAGGGTGGGAGGAGGCTACACCTTC.

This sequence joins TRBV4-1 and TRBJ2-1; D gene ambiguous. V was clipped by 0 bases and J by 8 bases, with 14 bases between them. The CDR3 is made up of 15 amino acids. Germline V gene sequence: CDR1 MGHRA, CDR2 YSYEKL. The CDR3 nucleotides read TGCGCCAGCAGCCAAGATAAACTGTCTCCCGATGAGCAGTTCTTC. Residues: CASSQDKLSPDEQFF.

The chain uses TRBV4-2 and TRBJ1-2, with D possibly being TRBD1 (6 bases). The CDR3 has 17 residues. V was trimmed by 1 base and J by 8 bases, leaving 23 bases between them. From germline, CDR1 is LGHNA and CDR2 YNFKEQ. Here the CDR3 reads CASSQGVGGGLLYGYTF. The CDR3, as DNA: TGTGCCAGCAGCCAAGGGGTAGGGGGAGGCCTGCTTTACGGCTACACCTTC.

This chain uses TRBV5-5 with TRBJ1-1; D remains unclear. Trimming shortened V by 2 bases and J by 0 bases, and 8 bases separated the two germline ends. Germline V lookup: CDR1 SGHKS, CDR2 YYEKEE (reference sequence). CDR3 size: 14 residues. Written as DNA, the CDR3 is TGTGCCAGCAGCTTAAATCAGCTGAACACTGAAGCTTTCTTT. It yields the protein CASSLNQLNTEAFF.

CDR3 protein: CASSPRQGGMNTEAFF. The CDR3 DNA reads TGTGCCAGCAGCCCTCGACAGGGAGGGATGAACACTGAAGCTTTCTTT. V gene TRBV13 combines with J gene TRBJ1-1; 7 bases match TRBD1. The CDR3 extends over 16 amino acids. V shed 5 bases and J 0 bases; nucleotides not matched to a gene: 9. The V gene's germline CDR1 is PRHDT and CDR2 FYEKMQ (reference sequence).

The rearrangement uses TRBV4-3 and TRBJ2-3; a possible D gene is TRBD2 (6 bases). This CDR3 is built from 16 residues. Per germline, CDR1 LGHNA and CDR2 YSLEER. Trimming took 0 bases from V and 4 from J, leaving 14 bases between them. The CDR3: CASSQDLGGKADTQYF. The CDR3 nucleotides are TGCGCCAGCAGCCAAGATTTGGGCGGGAAGGCAGATACGCAGTATTTT.

DNA of the CDR3: TGTGCCAGCAGCCCTGACACCCCAGGGTCACCCTATGGCTACACCTTC. As protein: CASSPDTPGSPYGYTF. The J gene is TRBJ1-2, the V gene TRBV5-4, with D possibly matching TRBD1 (5 bases). The CDR3 length is 16 residues. V shed 4 bases and J shed 4 bases, with 20 bases lying between them. The V gene's germline CDR1 is SGHNT and CDR2 YYREEE (reference sequence).

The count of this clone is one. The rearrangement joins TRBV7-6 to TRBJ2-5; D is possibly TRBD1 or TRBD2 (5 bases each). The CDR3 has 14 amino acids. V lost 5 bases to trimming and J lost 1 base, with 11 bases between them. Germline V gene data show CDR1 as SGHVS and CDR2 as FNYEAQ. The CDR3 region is CASSRDQGQETQYF. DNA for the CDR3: TGTGCCAGCAGCCGGGACCAGGGCCAAGAGACCCAGTACTTC.

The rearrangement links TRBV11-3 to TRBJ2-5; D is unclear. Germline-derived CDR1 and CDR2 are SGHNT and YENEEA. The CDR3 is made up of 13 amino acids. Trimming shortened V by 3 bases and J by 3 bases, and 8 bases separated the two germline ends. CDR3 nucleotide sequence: TGTGCCAGCAGCTTTAGGTCGGAAGAGACCCAGTACTTC. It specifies CASSFRSEETQYF.

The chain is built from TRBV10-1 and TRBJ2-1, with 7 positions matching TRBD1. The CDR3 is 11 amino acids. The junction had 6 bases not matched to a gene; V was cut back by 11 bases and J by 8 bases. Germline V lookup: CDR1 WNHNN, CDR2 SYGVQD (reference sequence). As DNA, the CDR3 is TGCGCCTGTCATCAGGGGGATGAGCAGTTCTTC. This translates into CACHQGDEQFF.

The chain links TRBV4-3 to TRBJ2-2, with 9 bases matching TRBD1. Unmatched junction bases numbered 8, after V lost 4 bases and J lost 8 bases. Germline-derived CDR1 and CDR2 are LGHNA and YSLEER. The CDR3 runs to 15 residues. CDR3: CASSLLQGAGGELFF. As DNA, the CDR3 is TGCGCCAGCAGCCTATTACAGGGGGCCGGAGGGGAGCTGTTTTTT.

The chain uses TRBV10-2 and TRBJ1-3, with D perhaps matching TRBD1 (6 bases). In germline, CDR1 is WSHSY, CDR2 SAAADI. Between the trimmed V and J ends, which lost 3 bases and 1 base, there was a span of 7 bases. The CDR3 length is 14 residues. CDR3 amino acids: CASSEGGSGNTIYF. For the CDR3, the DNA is TGCGCCAGCAGTGAAGGGGGGTCTGGAAACACCATATATTTT.

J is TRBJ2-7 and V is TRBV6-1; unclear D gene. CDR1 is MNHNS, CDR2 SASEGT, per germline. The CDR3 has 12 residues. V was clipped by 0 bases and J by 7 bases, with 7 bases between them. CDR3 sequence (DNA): TGTGCCAGCAGTGAAGCGCTAAGAGAGCAGTACTTC. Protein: CASSEALREQYF.

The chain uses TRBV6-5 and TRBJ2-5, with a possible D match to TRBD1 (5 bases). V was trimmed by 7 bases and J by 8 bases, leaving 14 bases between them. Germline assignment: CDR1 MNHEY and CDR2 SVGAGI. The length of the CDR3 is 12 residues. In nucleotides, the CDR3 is TGTGCCAGCACAACCCCAGGGCAAACCCAGTACTTC. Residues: CASTTPGQTQYF.

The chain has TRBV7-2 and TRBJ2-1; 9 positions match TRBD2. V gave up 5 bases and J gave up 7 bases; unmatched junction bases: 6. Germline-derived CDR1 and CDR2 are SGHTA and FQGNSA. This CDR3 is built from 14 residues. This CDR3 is CASSAGTSRNEQFF. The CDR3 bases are TGTGCCAGCAGCGCCGGGACTAGCAGGAATGAGCAGTTCTTC.

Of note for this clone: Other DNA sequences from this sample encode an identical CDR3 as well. This CDR3 reads CASSYSTHTGELFF. The CDR3, as DNA: TGTGCCAGCAGTTACTCGACTCATACCGGGGAGCTGTTTTTT. The chain joins TRBV6-5 to TRBJ2-2; D call uncertain. The CDR3 runs 14 residues. V was shortened by 0 bases and J by 5 bases, with 7 bases between the two germline ends. Germline V gives CDR1 MNHEY, CDR2 SVGAGI.

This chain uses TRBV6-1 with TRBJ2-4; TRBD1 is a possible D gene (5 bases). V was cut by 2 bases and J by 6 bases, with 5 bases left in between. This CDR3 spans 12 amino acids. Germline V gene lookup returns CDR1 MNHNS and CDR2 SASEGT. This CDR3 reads CASSEQGNIQYF. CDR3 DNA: TGTGCCAGCAGTGAACAGGGAAACATTCAGTACTTC.

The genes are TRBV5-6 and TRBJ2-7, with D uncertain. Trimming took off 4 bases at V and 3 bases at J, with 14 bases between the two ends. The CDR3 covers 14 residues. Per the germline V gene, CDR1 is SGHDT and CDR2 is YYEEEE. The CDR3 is CASSMVDNLYEQYF. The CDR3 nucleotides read TGTGCCAGCAGCATGGTCGACAACCTCTACGAGCAGTACTTC.

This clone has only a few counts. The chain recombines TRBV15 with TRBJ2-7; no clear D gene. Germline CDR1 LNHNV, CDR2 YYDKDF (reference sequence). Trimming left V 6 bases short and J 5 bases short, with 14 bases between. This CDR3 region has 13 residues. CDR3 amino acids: CATSNALSHEQYF. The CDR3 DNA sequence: TGTGCCACCAGTAACGCCCTATCCCACGAGCAGTACTTC.